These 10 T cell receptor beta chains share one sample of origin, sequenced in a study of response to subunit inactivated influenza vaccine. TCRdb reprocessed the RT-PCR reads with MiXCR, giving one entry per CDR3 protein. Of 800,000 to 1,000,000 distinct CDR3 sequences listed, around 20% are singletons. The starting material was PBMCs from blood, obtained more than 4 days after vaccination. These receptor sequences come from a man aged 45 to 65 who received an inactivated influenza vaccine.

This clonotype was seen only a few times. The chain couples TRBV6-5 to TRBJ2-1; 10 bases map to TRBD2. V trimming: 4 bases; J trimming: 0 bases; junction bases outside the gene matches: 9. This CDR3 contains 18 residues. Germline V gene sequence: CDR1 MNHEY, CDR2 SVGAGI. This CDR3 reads CASSSPSGGAPSYNEQFF. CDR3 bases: TGTGCCAGCAGTTCTCCAAGCGGGGGGGCCCCCTCCTACAATGAGCAGTTCTTC.

The CDR3: CASSVGGTKNIQYF. In DNA form, the CDR3 reads TGTGCCAGCAGCGTAGGGGGGACCAAAAACATTCAGTACTTC. This chain connects TRBV9 to TRBJ2-4; D may correspond to TRBD1 or TRBD2 (5 bases each). The germline V gene has CDR1 SGDLS and CDR2 YYNGEE. The CDR3 has 14 residues. V was trimmed by 0 bases and J by 2 bases, leaving 6 bases between them.

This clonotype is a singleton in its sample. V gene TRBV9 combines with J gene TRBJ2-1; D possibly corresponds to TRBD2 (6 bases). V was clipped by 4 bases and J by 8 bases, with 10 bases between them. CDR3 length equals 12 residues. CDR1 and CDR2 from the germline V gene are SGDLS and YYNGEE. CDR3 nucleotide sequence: TGTGCCAGCAGCCCCGGGGACTATGAGCAGTTCTTC. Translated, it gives CASSPGDYEQFF.

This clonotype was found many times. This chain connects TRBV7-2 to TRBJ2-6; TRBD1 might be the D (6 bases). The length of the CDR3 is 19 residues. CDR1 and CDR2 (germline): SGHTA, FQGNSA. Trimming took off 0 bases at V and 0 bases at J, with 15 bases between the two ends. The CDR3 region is CASSLARSTGSSGANVLTF. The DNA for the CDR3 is TGTGCCAGCAGCTTAGCGCGAAGTACAGGGTCCTCTGGGGCCAACGTCCTGACTTTC.

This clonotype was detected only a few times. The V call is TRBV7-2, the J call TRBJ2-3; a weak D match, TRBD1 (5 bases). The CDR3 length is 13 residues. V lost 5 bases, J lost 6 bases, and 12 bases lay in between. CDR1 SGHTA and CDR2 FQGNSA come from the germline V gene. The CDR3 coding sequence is TGTGCCAGCAGCAACAGGCCTGGGGATACGCAGTATTTT. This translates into CASSNRPGDTQYF.

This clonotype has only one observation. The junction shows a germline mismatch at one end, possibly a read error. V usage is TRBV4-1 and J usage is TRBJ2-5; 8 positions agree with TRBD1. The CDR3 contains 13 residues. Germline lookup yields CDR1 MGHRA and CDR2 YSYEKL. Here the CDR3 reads CASSQDIRDRLLF. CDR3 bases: TGCGCCAGCAGCCAAGATATCCGGGACAGGCTGCTCTTC.

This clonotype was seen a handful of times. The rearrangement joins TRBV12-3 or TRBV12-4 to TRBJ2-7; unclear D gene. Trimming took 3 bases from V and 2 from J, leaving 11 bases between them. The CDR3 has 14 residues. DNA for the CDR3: TGTGCCAGCAGTTTTTGGGGATTGACCTACGAGCAGTACTTC. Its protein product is CASSFWGLTYEQYF.

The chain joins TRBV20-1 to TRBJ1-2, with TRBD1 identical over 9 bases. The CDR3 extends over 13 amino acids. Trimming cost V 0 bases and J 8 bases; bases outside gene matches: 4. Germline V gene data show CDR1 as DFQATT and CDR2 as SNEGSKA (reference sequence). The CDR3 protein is CSARDLTGGGYTF. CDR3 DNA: TGCAGTGCTAGAGATTTGACAGGGGGGGGCTACACCTTC.

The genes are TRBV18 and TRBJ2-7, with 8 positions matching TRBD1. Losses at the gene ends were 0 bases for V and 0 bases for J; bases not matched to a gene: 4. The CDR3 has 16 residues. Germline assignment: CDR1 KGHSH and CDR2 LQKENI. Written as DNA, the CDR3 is TGTGCCAGCTCACCACCGGACAGGGCAGCCTCCTACGAGCAGTACTTC. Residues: CASSPPDRAASYEQYF.

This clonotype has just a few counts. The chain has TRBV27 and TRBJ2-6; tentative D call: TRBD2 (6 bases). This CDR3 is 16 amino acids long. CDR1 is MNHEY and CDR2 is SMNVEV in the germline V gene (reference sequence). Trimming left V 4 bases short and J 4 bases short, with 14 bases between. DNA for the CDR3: TGTGCCAGCAGTTCGGTGAGGGCGGGAGGGGCCAACGTCCTGACTTTC. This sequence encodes CASSSVRAGGANVLTF. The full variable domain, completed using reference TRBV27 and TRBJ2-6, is EAQVTQNPRYLITVTGKKLTVTCSQNMNHEYMSWYRQDPGLGLRQIYYSMNVEVTDKGDVPEGYKVSRKEKRNFPLILESPSPNQTSLYFCASSSVRAGGANVLTFGAGSRLTVL.